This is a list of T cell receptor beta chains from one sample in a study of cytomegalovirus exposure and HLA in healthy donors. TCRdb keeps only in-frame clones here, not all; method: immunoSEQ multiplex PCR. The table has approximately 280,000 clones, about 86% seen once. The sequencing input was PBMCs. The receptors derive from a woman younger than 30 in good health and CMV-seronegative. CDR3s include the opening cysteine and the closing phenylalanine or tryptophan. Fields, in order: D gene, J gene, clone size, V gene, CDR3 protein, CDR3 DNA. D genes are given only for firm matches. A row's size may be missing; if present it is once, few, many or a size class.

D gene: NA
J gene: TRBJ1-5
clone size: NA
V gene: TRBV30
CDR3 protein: CAWKEWAGDQPQHF
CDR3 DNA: TGTGCCTGGAAGGAGTGGGCGGGAGATCAGCCCCAGCATTTT

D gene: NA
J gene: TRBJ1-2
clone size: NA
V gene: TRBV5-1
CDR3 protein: CASSGTSLNYGYTF
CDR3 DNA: TGCGCCAGCAGCGGGACATCTCTTAACTATGGCTACACCTTC

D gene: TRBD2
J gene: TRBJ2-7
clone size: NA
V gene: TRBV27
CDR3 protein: CASSPWTSGSEQYF
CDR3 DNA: TGTGCCAGCAGTCCTTGGACTAGCGGGAGTGAGCAGTACTTC

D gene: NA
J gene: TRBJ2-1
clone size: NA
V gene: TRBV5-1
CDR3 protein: CASSLVPSSASPGNEQFF
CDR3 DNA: TGCGCCAGCAGCTTGGTTCCTTCTAGCGCCAGTCCTGGTAATGAGCAGTTCTTC

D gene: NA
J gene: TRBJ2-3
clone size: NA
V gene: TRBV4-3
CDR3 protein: CASSQDRSGPDTQYF
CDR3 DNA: TGCGCCAGCAGCCAAGATAGGTCAGGGCCAGATACGCAGTATTTT

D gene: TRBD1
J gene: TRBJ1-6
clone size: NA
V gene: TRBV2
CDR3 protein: CASSRRGGQEATGYNSPLHF
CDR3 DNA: TGTGCCAGCAGTCGCCGCGGGGGACAGGAGGCGACGGGTTATAATTCACCCCTCCACTTT

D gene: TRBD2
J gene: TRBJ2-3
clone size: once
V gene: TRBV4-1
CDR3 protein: CASSQNPPSGSTDTQYF
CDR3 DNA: TGCGCCAGCAGCCAAAACCCACCTAGCGGGAGCACAGATACGCAGTATTTT

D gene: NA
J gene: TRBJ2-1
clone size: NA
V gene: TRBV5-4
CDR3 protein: CASSPDLASYNEQFF
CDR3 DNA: TGTGCCAGCAGCCCGGACCTAGCGTCATACAATGAGCAGTTCTTC

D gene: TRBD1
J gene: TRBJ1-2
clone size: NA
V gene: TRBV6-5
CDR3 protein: CASSYGRQGGSYGYTF
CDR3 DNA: TGTGCCAGCAGTTACGGTCGACAGGGGGGTAGCTATGGCTACACCTTC

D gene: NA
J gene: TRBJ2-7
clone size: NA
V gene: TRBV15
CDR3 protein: CATSRDQGRYEQYF
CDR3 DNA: TGTGCCACCAGCAGAGACCAGGGGCGATACGAGCAGTACTTC

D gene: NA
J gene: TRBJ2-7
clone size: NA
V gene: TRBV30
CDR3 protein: CAWRMTASYEQYF
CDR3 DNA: TGTGCCTGGAGGATGACAGCCTCCTACGAGCAGTACTTC

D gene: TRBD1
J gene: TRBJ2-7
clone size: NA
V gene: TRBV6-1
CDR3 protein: CASRTDRGPDEQYF
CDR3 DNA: TGTGCCAGCAGAACAGACAGGGGGCCCGACGAGCAGTACTTC

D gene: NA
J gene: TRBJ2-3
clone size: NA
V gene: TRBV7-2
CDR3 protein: CASSSGTRDTQYF
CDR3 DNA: TGTGCCAGCAGCTCCGGGACACGAGATACGCAGTATTTT

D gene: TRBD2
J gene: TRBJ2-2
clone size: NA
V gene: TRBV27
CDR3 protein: CASSRLAGMNTGELFF
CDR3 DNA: TGTGCCAGCAGCCGGCTAGCGGGCATGAACACCGGGGAGCTGTTTTTT

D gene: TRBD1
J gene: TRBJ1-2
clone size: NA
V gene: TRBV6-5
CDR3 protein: CASTMGQGGNGYTF
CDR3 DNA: TGTGCCAGCACTATGGGACAGGGAGGTAATGGCTACACCTTC

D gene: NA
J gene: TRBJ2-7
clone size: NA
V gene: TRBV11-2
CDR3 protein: CASSFRSYEQYF
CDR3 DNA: TGTGCCAGCAGCTTTCGGTCCTACGAGCAGTACTTC

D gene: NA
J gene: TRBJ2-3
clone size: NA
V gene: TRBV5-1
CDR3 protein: CASSLTGQSTDTQYF
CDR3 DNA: TGCGCCAGCAGCTTAACAGGGCAGAGCACAGATACGCAGTATTTT

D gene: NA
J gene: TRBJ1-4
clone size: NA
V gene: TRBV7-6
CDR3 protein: CASSLGAKPRDIPEKLFF
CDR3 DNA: TGTGCCAGCAGCTTAGGGGCAAAGCCCCGGGACATACCTGAAAAACTGTTTTTT

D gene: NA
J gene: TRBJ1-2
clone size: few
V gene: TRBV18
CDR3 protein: CASSTSQVALYGYTF
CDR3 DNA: TGTGCCAGCTCAACCTCCCAGGTTGCCCTTTATGGCTACACCTTC

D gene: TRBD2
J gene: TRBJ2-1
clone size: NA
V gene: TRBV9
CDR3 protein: CASSVDPSGGGSYNEQFF
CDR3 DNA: TGTGCCAGCAGCGTAGACCCTAGCGGAGGTGGGTCCTACAATGAGCAGTTCTTC

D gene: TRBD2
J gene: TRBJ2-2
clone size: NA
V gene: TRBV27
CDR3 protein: CASSLGVAGGLPTGELFF
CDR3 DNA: TGTGCCAGCAGTTTAGGGGTAGCGGGAGGCCTACCTACCGGGGAGCTGTTTTTT

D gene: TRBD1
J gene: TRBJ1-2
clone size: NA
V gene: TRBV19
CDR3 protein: CASSIRDRVNGYTF
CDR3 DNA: TGTGCCAGTAGTATCCGGGACAGGGTGAATGGCTACACCTTC

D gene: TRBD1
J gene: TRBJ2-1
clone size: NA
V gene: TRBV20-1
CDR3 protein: CSAFTGAEQFF
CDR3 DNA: TGCAGTGCTTTTACAGGGGCCGAGCAGTTCTTC

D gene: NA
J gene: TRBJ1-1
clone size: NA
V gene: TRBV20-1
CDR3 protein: CSASWQGAFF
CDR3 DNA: TGCAGTGCTAGCTGGCAGGGAGCTTTCTTT

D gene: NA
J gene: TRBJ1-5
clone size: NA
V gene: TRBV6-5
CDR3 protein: CASRTAFYSNQPQHF
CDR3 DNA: TGTGCCAGCAGGACAGCCTTTTATAGCAATCAGCCCCAGCATTTT

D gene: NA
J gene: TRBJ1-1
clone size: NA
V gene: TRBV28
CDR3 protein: CASLAGGSVNTEAFF
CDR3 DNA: TGTGCCAGCCTGGCAGGTGGCTCAGTGAACACTGAAGCTTTCTTT

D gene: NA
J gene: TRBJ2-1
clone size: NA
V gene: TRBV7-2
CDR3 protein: CASSLARGRPGNEQFF
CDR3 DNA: TGTGCCAGCAGCTTAGCGCGGGGGCGCCCGGGGAATGAGCAGTTCTTC

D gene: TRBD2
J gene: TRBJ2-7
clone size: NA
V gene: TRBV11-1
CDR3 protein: CASSFSSGTYEQYF
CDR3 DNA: TGTGCCAGCAGCTTCTCTAGCGGGACCTACGAGCAGTACTTC

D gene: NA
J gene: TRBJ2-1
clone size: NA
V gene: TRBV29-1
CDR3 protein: CSVERQVNEQFF
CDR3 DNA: TGCAGCGTTGAACGGCAGGTAAATGAGCAGTTCTTC

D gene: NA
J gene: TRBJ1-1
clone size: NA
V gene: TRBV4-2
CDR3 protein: CASSQEIAQANTEAFF
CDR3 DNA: TGTGCCAGCAGCCAAGAGATCGCACAGGCTAACACTGAAGCTTTCTTT

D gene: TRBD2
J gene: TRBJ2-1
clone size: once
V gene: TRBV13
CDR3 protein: CASRQAGNEQFF
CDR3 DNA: TGTGCCAGCAGACAAGCGGGAAATGAGCAGTTCTTC

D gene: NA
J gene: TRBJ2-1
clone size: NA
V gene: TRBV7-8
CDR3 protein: CASSFSKREPTYNEQFF
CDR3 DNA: TGTGCCAGCAGCTTTAGCAAGCGAGAGCCGACCTACAATGAGCAGTTCTTC

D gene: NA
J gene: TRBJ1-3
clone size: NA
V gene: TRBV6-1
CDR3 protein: CASSAGTPGNTIYF
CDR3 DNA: TGTGCCAGCAGTGCCGGGACACCTGGAAACACCATATATTTT

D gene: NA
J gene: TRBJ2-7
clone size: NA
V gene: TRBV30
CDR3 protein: CAWSVHAGPYEQYF
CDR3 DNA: TGTGCCTGGAGTGTTCACGCAGGGCCCTACGAGCAGTACTTC

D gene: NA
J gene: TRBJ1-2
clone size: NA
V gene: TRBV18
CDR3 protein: CASSRGDRRGNGYTF
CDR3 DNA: TGTGCCAGCTCCCGAGGGGATCGCAGGGGCAATGGCTACACCTTC

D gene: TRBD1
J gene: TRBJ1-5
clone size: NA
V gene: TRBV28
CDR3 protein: CASTRGQGRQPQHF
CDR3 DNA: TGTGCCAGCACCCGGGGACAGGGTAGACAGCCCCAGCATTTT

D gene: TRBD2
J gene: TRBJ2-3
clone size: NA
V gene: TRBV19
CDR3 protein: CASKTSGTSTDTQYF
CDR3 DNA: TGTGCCAGTAAAACTAGCGGGACTAGCACAGATACGCAGTATTTT

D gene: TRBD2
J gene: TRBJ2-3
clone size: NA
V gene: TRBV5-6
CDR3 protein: CASSSSLAGHPDTQYF
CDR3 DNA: TGTGCCAGCAGCTCATCCCTAGCGGGCCACCCAGATACGCAGTATTTT

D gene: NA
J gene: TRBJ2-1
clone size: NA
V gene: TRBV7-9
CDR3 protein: CASSLLRPSGDNEQFF
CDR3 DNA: TGTGCCAGCAGCTTACTGAGGCCATCCGGGGACAATGAGCAGTTCTTC

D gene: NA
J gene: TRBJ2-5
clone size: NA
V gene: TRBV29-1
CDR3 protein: CSVDDPLAAQETQYF
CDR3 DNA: TGCAGCGTTGATGATCCTCTAGCCGCTCAAGAGACCCAGTACTTC

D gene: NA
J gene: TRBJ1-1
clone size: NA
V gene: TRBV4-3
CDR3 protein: CASSQEYRRNTEAFF
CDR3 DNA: TGCGCCAGCAGCCAAGAATATCGCAGGAACACTGAAGCTTTCTTT